These 21 T cell receptor beta chains were sequenced from one sample in a study of blood T cell repertoires in COVID-19. Data came from immunoSEQ multiplex PCR; TCRdb stores just in-frame clones and leaves some out. The sample includes tens of thousands of clones, 65% to 85% of them seen just once. The specimen sequenced was peripheral blood. All receptors come from a man older than 75 with active or convalescent COVID-19.

J is TRBJ2-7 and V is TRBV5-4; D call uncertain. The V end was cut by 2 bases, the J end by 3 bases, with 6 bases between. The CDR3 loop spans 12 amino acids. Germline CDR1 and CDR2: SGHNT and YYREEE (reference sequence). The CDR3 here is CASSFNSYEQYF. The CDR3 nucleotides read TGTGCCAGCAGCTTCAACAGCTACGAGCAGTACTTC.

The J gene is TRBJ1-4, the V gene TRBV5-4; D call uncertain. CDR1 is SGHNT and CDR2 is YYREEE in the germline V gene (reference sequence). This CDR3 has 15 residues. V shed 4 bases and J shed 5 bases, with 15 bases lying between them. CDR3 in DNA: TGTGCCAGCAGCCCTCGGCCAGGAACGAATGAAAAACTGTTTTTT. This sequence encodes CASSPRPGTNEKLFF.

V is TRBV27 and J is TRBJ2-5; TRBD1 is a possible D gene (6 bases). V was shortened by 4 bases and J by 3 bases, with 15 bases between the two germline ends. Germline V gene sequence: CDR1 MNHEY, CDR2 SMNVEV (reference sequence). This CDR3 region has 15 residues. The CDR3: CASSSGTTNKETQYF. CDR3 nucleotide sequence: TGTGCCAGCAGTTCCGGGACAACAAACAAAGAGACCCAGTACTTC.

The chain has TRBV6-4 and TRBJ1-2, with 9 positions matching TRBD1. V trimming: 6 bases; J trimming: 7 bases; junction bases outside the gene matches: 9. Germline values: CDR1 MRHNA, CDR2 SNTAGT. The CDR3 contains 14 residues. The CDR3 here is CASRPGQGFSGYTF. The CDR3, as DNA: TGTGCCAGCAGACCCGGACAGGGGTTTAGTGGCTACACCTTC.

This chain uses TRBV11-2 with TRBJ2-7, with TRBD1 identical over 7 bases. Germline V gene lookup returns CDR1 SGHAT and CDR2 FQNNGV. V trimming: 5 bases; J trimming: 3 bases; junction bases outside the gene matches: 4. The CDR3 sequence is 13 residues long. The CDR3, as DNA: TGTGCCAGCAGCCCCGGGACAGTCTACGAGCAGTACTTC. It yields the protein CASSPGTVYEQYF.

The rearrangement links TRBV30 to TRBJ2-2; 8 bases are shared with TRBD1. In germline, CDR1 is GTSNPN, CDR2 SVGIG (reference sequence). The CDR3 has 16 amino acids. The J segment lost 6 bases and the V segment lost 2 bases, leaving 11 bases of the junction unmatched. The CDR3 region is CAWSIHGTGDAGELFF. In DNA form, the CDR3 reads TGTGCCTGGAGTATCCATGGGACAGGAGACGCCGGGGAGCTGTTTTTT.

This clone was detected once. This chain links TRBV30 with TRBJ2-7; 8 positions agree with TRBD1. The V segment lost 6 bases and the J segment 6 bases; nucleotides outside the gene matches: 7. Germline CDR1 and CDR2: GTSNPN and SVGIG (reference sequence). The CDR3 contains 12 residues. The CDR3 spells CACHRGLREQYF. The CDR3 bases are TGTGCCTGCCACAGGGGGTTGCGCGAGCAGTACTTC. The variable domain in full, completed from reference TRBV30 and TRBJ2-7, reads SQTIHQWPATLVQPVGSPLSLECTVEGTSNPNLYWYRQAAGRGLQLLFYSVGIGQISSEVPQNLSASRPQDRQFILSSKKLLLSDSGFYLCACHRGLREQYFGPGTRLTVT.

The CDR3 nucleotides read TGTGCCAGCAGGGATTTGCGGGGGGTGGGCACTGAAGCTTTCTTT. It encodes CASRDLRGVGTEAFF. This rearrangement joins TRBV2 to TRBJ1-1; D possibly corresponds to TRBD1 (5 bases). Trimming removed 6 bases from V and 4 bases from J, with 18 bases in between. From germline, CDR1 is SNHLY and CDR2 FYNNEI. The CDR3 has 15 amino acids.

J is TRBJ1-1 and V is TRBV6-4; D possibly corresponds to TRBD1 (5 bases). The CDR3 runs to 13 residues. The germline V gene encodes CDR1 MRHNA and CDR2 SNTAGT. V lost 8 bases, J lost 0 bases, and 10 bases lay in between. The CDR3 region has the DNA TGTGCCAGCCGACAGTTTATGAACACTGAAGCTTTCTTT. Translating gives CASRQFMNTEAFF.

The chain has TRBV5-1 and TRBJ2-1, with 11 bases identical to TRBD1. With V trimmed by 7 bases and J by 4 bases, 4 bases remained unmatched. The CDR3 length is 14 residues. Germline CDR1 SGHRS, CDR2 YFSETQ. The CDR3 protein is CASGTGGNYNEQFF. The CDR3 DNA reads TGCGCCAGCGGGACAGGGGGAAATTACAATGAGCAGTTCTTC.

CDR3 in DNA: TGCGCCAGCAGCCAAGAGCCTAGCGGGAGGAGCTCTGGGGCCAACGTCCTGACTTTC. Protein sequence: CASSQEPSGRSSGANVLTF. V and J are TRBV4-3 and TRBJ2-6, with 11 bases lining up with TRBD2. In germline, CDR1 is LGHNA, CDR2 YSLEER. The junction had 4 bases not matched to a gene; V was cut back by 0 bases and J by 0 bases. This CDR3 has 19 amino acids.

V usage is TRBV2 and J usage is TRBJ1-1, with D hard to call. In germline, CDR1 is SNHLY, CDR2 FYNNEI. There are 13 residues in the CDR3. V lost 7 bases to trimming and J lost 2 bases, with 11 bases between them. The DNA for the CDR3 is TGTGCCAGCACCCCCCGCGCAAACACTGAAGCTTTCTTT. It encodes CASTPRANTEAFF.

The chain carries TRBV3-1 (or the pseudogene TRBV3-2) and TRBJ1-4, with 8 positions matching TRBD1. The CDR3 runs 13 residues. V dropped 3 bases and J dropped 9; count of bases not matched to a gene: 3. The V gene's germline CDR1 is LGHDT and CDR2 YNNKEL (reference sequence). Here the CDR3 DNA reads TGTGCCAGCAGCCAGGGGGACAGGCAAAAACTGTTTTTT. Protein product: CASSQGDRQKLFF.

CDR3 loop: CASSIPGQGTYEQYF. The CDR3 DNA reads TGTGCCAGTAGTATTCCGGGACAGGGGACCTACGAGCAGTACTTC. The chain is built from TRBV19 and TRBJ2-7; the match to TRBD1 covers 10 bases. Trimming removed 3 bases from V and 2 bases from J; junction bases left unmatched: 4. Germline V CDR1 and CDR2: LNHDA, SQIVND (reference sequence). The CDR3 has 15 residues.

A few counts support this clone. This chain connects TRBV7-2 to TRBJ1-4; 7 bases align to TRBD1. V gave up 0 bases and J gave up 8 bases; unmatched junction bases: 6. The CDR3 extends over 15 amino acids. CDR1 is SGHTA, CDR2 FQGNSA, per germline. The CDR3 DNA is TGTGCCAGCAGCTTAGCAGGACAGGCCTACGAAAAACTGTTTTTT. Amino acid sequence: CASSLAGQAYEKLFF. The whole variable domain, filled in from reference TRBV7-2 and TRBJ1-4, reads GAGVSQSPSNKVTEKGKDVELRCDPISGHTALYWYRQSLGQGLEFLIYFQGNSAPDKSGLPSDRFSAERTGGSVSTLTIQRTQQEDSAVYLCASSLAGQAYEKLFFGSGTQLSVL.

This chain links TRBV12-5 with TRBJ2-5; the D gene is possibly TRBD1 (6 bases). The CDR3 totals 17 residues. V lost 5 bases, J lost 6 bases, and 25 bases lay in between. Germline V gene data show CDR1 as LGHNT and CDR2 as FRNRAP. Written as DNA, the CDR3 is TGTGCTAGTGGTCTAACCAGGGGCAGTGGTAGTTTAAAGACCCAGTACTTC. This gives the protein CASGLTRGSGSLKTQYF.

This clone was seen more than once but under ten times. V usage is TRBV5-1 and J usage is TRBJ1-6, with D unresolved. The length of the CDR3 is 14 residues. V lost 4 bases, J lost 8 bases, and 13 bases lay in between. Germline loops: CDR1 SGHRS, CDR2 YFSETQ. The CDR3 loop is CASSPSGSDSPLHF. CDR3 DNA: TGCGCCAGCAGCCCTTCGGGAAGTGATTCACCCCTCCACTTT.

This rearrangement joins TRBV5-1 to TRBJ2-3; TRBD2 matches at 16 bases. The CDR3 is made up of 18 amino acids. Trimming cost V 0 bases and J 5 bases; bases outside gene matches: 6. Looked up from germline, CDR1 is SGHRS and CDR2 is YFSETQ. CDR3 DNA sequence: TGCGCCAGCAGCTTGGAGGGACTAGCGGGGGGGCTAGGAGATACGCAGTATTTT. Residues: CASSLEGLAGGLGDTQYF.

This sequence joins TRBV9 and TRBJ2-5, with D possibly TRBD2 on 5 matching bases. Between the trimmed V and J ends, which lost 0 bases and 3 bases, there was a span of 9 bases. Germline CDR1 SGDLS, CDR2 YYNGEE. This CDR3 spans 14 amino acids. This CDR3 reads CASSVGNSEETQYF. In DNA, the CDR3 is TGTGCCAGCAGCGTAGGTAATAGCGAAGAGACCCAGTACTTC.

The V gene is TRBV7-2, the J gene TRBJ2-7; the match to TRBD2 covers 9 bases. CDR1 is SGHTA, CDR2 FQGNSA, per germline. The CDR3 runs 15 residues. V lost 6 bases to trimming and J lost 4 bases; unmatched junction nucleotides: 10. CDR3 sequence: CASRTAGGGAYEQYF. The CDR3 DNA is TGTGCCAGCAGGACCGCGGGCGGGGGGGCGTACGAGCAGTACTTC.

The V gene is TRBV5-1, the J gene TRBJ2-1; TRBD1 might be the D (6 bases). Germline loops: CDR1 SGHRS, CDR2 YFSETQ. The CDR3 is 16 residues long. The V and J ends lost 0 bases and 3 bases respectively, with 13 bases between them. The DNA of the CDR3 is TGCGCCAGCAGCTTGGTCAGCACAGGGCGCTACAATGAGCAGTTCTTC. Residues: CASSLVSTGRYNEQFF.